This TCR beta chain originates from a study of cytomegalovirus exposure and HLA in healthy donors (dated by TCRdb to between 2016 and 2019). Some background on the complete study: According to an earlier analysis of 550 to 700 of the donors, 150 million to 200 million T cells yielded 100 million or so unique TCR beta sequences and more than 250 Gb of sequence data. Typing coverage differed by locus: A, B, C, DRB1 and DQB1 were typed in about 620-640 donors, DQA1 in 500 to 550, DPA1 in some 600, and DPB1 in 472. An earlier analysis of some 500 of the donors used high-throughput TCR beta sequencing to judge whether each TCR beta V gene segment behaved as functional or pseudogenic. Roughly 320 gigabases of sequencing data and about 92 million unique TCR sequences made up an early release that covered several hundred HLA-typed donors. The later analysis used no new phenotypic data to find candidate immune exposures, relying instead on TCR beta sequences and their occurrence across donors. Class I and class II HLA loci were covered by the typing at four-digit resolution. Among the approximately 400 genotyped donors, around 79% belonged to the genetic ancestry cluster associated with self-reported Caucasian donors. The study used immunosequencing to profile the T cell repertoires of approximately 650 subjects and linked those repertoires to cytomegalovirus serostatus. Four to six DR-DQ haplotypes were handled as single units for association and clustering, since linkage in the cohort was strong. To predict cytomegalovirus infection status, the study brought together high-throughput TCR immunosequencing, statistical association of individual TCRs with disease status, and machine learning. A separate validation cohort of roughly 110 different subjects was used in addition to the 666-subject first cohort. The study aimed to test whether signatures of past pathogen exposure could be identified by cataloging public T cell receptors. In a later genetic analysis, genome-wide SNP genotypes for about 55% of the roughly 700 donors were used, and that subset was treated as a discovery cohort. Among about 400 genotyped donors of the cohort, an average of about 220,000 unique TCR beta nucleotide sequences was sequenced per donor, of which about 19% were non-productive. To study patterns of TCR occurrence, a later analysis re-analyzed previously published TCR beta repertoires from several hundred donors and added high-resolution HLA genotyping. Donor age, sex, ethnicity and CMV serostatus were compiled together with the repertoire data. Every repertoire in the discovery cohort had been generated on one and the same sequencing platform.

The cohort comprised hundreds of healthy bone marrow donors. At the time of sampling, all cohort members were nominally healthy, though unrecorded immune exposures were likely present. The donor was CMV seropositive and belonged to the group of about 290 seropositive cohort members. A peripheral blood sample was provided by each donor, and peripheral blood mononuclear cells were used for TCR beta sequencing. The Qiagen DNeasy Blood Extraction Kit was used to extract genomic DNA from the blood cell samples. Relative to germline, V is missing 7 bases and J is missing 9 bases, with 10 bases of the junction outside any gene match. The CDR3 measures 14 amino acids from cysteine to phenylalanine. Just the 42-base CDR3 DNA is kept, in frame starting at base 1. The germline V gene supplies CDR1 SGHVS and CDR2 FQNEAQ. In regard to this clone: Its antigen remains undetermined.

Library prep was done by the immunoSEQ multiplex PCR assay. For the multiplex PCR, a mixture combining 60 forward primers for TCR Vbeta segments and 13 reverse primers for TCR Jbeta segments was used. The CDR3 region of rearranged TCR beta genes was amplified from genomic DNA by a multiplex PCR assay. The amplified TCR beta libraries were sequenced on the Illumina HiSeq System as 87-base-pair reads. The published analysis was carried out like this. Across the roughly 640 repertoires, a later analysis counted roughly 77 million unique TCR beta chains, approximately 12 million of which were shared by at least two donors. Raw reads were error-corrected and collapsed into unique sequences by a nearest-neighbor algorithm in which closely related sequences were merged to remove PCR and sequencing errors. V, D and J gene segments were assigned by aligning CDR3 sequences to IMGT reference sequences. Each retained sequence needed at least a six-nucleotide match to both a V gene segment and a J gene segment. A rearrangement was called productive if the CDR3 had no stop codons and remained in frame with V and J, and every other rearrangement was called non-productive. CDR3 was defined by IMGT convention, running from the second conserved V-encoded cysteine to the conserved J-encoded phenylalanine. The earlier analysis of some 550 of the donors excluded any sequence lacking an unambiguous match to a single V gene segment. An earlier analysis of roughly 590 of the donors called V segments functional above 56.7% productive rearrangements and segregating when the between-donor standard deviation exceeded 5%. To diagnose cytomegalovirus status from the catalog of TCR beta chain sequences, a statistical classification framework was built. In a later analysis, TCR nucleotide sequences were compared against IMGT/GENE-DB human TR gene sequences so that V and J genes could be assigned. In a later analysis, CDR3 sequences and most-parsimonious VDJ recombination scenarios were assigned using the TCRdist pipeline. A later analysis defined each TCR beta chain by its CDR3 amino acid sequence plus V-gene family, and excluded reads lacking a unique V-gene family. In a later analysis, a few hundred highly shared, low-generation-probability nucleotide sequences were removed to address suspected cross-contamination and a sequencing artifact. In a later analysis, a clonal expansion index for each public chain was calculated from normalized within-repertoire ranks of inferred template counts. In a later analysis, generation probabilities were computed with a VDJ recombination model fitted to out-of-frame rearrangements, and the resulting probabilities were checked against IGoR. Hypergeometric tests were used in a later analysis to score TCR-TCR, TCR-HLA and TCR-CMV co-occurrence, with a repertoire-size bias correction applied to the TCR pairs. To estimate false discovery rates, a later analysis permuted the HLA or CMV assignments 20 times. A later analysis grouped co-occurring TCRs with DBSCAN, adding TCRdist sequence similarity when clustering within HLA-allele-positive subsets. Repertoires with fewer than 30,000 or more than 120,000 public chains were left out of co-occurrence clustering, as were four to six repertoires with anomalous nucleotide sharing. The clones in this table, taken by TCRdb from immuneACCESS, are in-frame only. Not every clone is retained; where verified, under half of the shortfall comes from an unresolved V gene, and the cause of the rest is unknown. V and J calls and clone size are given by that table; D and trimming were obtained from the DNA. The data table for this sample lists tens of thousands of clones. The top ten hold 25% to 30% of the sample.

The investigation overall reported the following: In an earlier analysis of around 500 of the donors, most TCR beta V segments appeared in productive rearrangements about 87% or about 30% of the time, broadly matching IMGT annotations. It was suggested by the authors that the approach could potentially be generalized to other disease states and immunological phenotypes. Roughly uniform sequencing depth across donors was assumed in presence/absence analyses, although this assumption may not hold. Cytomegalovirus status was reported to be diagnosed by the classifier with high specificity and sensitivity in both the original and validation cohorts. In vitro tests confirmed that three of the cytomegalovirus-associated TCR beta chains recognize cytomegalovirus antigens. A later analysis reported that several top co-occurrence clusters appeared linked to parvovirus B19, influenza, CMV and Epstein-Barr virus. The cohort was sequenced for TCR beta chains only, and without alpha or paired-chain data the features that could be detected were limited. According to a later analysis, most CMV-associated TCR beta chains appeared to be HLA-restricted, and the HLA associations seemed to be driven largely by CMV exposure. Correlated functional status among segregating V segments might be attributable to linkage disequilibrium, but an unknown experimental factor could not be ruled out. For the cohort, immune exposure information was limited to CMV serostatus. In a later analysis, the rate of TCR association differed among HLA loci, with DRB1 alleles having the most associated TCRs and HLA-C alleles having the fewest. HLA typing was unavailable for some donors at each locus, so association tests used only the typed subset. A cluster of highly shared sequence variants was judged likely to represent a technical artifact of the sequencing pipeline. In a later analysis, 16,951 TCR beta sequences were associated with specific HLA alleles at a false discovery rate of 0.05. In a later genetic analysis, a missense DCLRE1C variant was associated with V-gene and J-gene trimming of TCR beta chains, and the association was replicated in an independent cohort. Assigning TCR associations to individual alleles was difficult when HLA alleles, especially DR and DQ, strongly co-occurred. Across donors, most TCR sequences were observed very rarely, whereas some public TCRs were present in many individuals. In a later analysis, HLA-associated TCR beta chains showed more clonal expansion and lower generation probabilities than non-associated chains that were equally common. Around 16 rarely observed V segments, including chromosome 9 orphons, were excluded from the earlier analysis of a few hundred of the donors because counts were too low. A later genetic analysis reported fewer N-insertions in productive TCRs among donors in an Asian-associated ancestry cluster than the roughly 620-donor mean. Because the 87-base-pair reads could not distinguish some IMGT-functional V segments, including TRBV6-2 and TRBV6-3, those segments were excluded. The study listed 164 TCR beta chains as associated with cytomegalovirus. A further reported finding was that TCR beta sequences accurately predicted the HLA-A and HLA-B alleles for most subjects in the first cohort.

This receptor was obtained from a man aged 35-49 years in good health and CMV-seropositive. The sequence links TRBV7-8 to TRBJ2-1, with 9 central nucleotides matching TRBD2. The sample taken for sequencing was PBMCs. Read as DNA, the sequence is TGTGCCAGCATCGGGATAGCGGGAGTAATTGAGCAGTTCTTC. Translated, it gives CASIGIAGVIEQFF.